The entry that follows covers one T cell receptor (beta chain) sequence. These data originate in a study of shared clonotypes between healthy human individuals. At deep level, the assay was performed. The protocol was immunoSEQ multiplex PCR, while the TCRdb copy is restricted to in-frame clones and leaves out a portion. The sample has about 1.5 million clones, approximately 98% seen once. The CDR3 runs to 14 residues. J is TRBJ1-4 and V is TRBV12-2. TRBV12-2 is deemed a pseudogene. The clonotype was recovered from a man aged 25-40 years in good health. Sequenced input: naive CD4+ T cells sorted from blood. Subset in this sample: CD45RA+ positively selected. The CDR3 is CASPWGFSVEKLFF. The CDR3 DNA reads as TGTGCAAGTCCATGGGGGTTTTCGGTTGAAAAACTGTTTTTT.